This paragraph covers one TCR beta chain sequence. The antigen remains undetermined. Trimming shortened V by 6 bases and J by 4 bases, and 10 bases separated the two germline ends. Germline lookup yields CDR1 MDHEN and CDR2 SYDVKM. This CDR3 region has 12 residues. Researchers drew blood RNA from unsorted whole blood and extracted germline DNA as well. These data are taken from a study of tumor-infiltrating lymphocytes in primary liver carcinoma. Study-wide points: The top-250-clone fraction was significantly higher in tumors than in blood (p = 0.039).

TCR beta cDNA came from roughly 0.45 ug total RNA, primed with a constant-region primer. Each TCR beta library was derived from three nested multiplex PCR rounds that employed slightly modified ARM-PCR. Forward primers for TRBV1-TRBV30 and a C-beta reverse primer served the first two PCR rounds, at about 11 cycles each. TCRdb reprocessed the multiplex PCR reads with MiXCR, giving one entry per CDR3 protein. The repertoire holds roughly 180,000 distinct CDR3 sequences, with about 55% as singletons. The sequence derives from a man in his forties or fifties with primary liver carcinoma and hepatitis B virus infection. J is TRBJ2-7 and V is TRBV28; tentatively, D is TRBD1 or TRBD2 (5 bases each). The specimen was peripheral blood. The CDR3 is CASRLGGYEQYF. In DNA form, the CDR3 reads TGTGCCAGCAGACTTGGGGGTTACGAGCAGTACTTC.